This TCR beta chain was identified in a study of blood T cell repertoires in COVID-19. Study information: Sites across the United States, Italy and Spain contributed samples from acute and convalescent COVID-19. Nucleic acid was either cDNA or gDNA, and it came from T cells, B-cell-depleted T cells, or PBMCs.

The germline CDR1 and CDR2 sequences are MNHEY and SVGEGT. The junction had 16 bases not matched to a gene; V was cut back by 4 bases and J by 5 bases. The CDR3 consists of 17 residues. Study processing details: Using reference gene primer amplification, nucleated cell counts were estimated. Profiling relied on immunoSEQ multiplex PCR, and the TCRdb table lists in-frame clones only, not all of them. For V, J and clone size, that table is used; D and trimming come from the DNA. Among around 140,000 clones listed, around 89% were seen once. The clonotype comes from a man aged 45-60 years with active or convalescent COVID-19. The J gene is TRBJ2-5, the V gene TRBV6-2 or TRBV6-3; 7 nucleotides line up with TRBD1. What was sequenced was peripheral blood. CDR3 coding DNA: TGTGCCAGCAGTTCACTCCCATTGACAGGGTCCGGGGAGACCCAGTACTTC. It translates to CASSSLPLTGSGETQYF.